In this sample, the clone carrying this T cell receptor beta chain turned up a few times. Its antigen is not identified. The data stem from a study of Ad26.COV2.S vaccination and SARS-CoV-2 variants. Treatment noted: around 19 received Ad26.COV2.S at low or high dose, single or two shots; 5 received placebo; per-sample allocation not given. It was on day 63 after the first vaccine or placebo injection that samples were taken. The donor's status was that of an adult aged 18-55 years in Boston. Sequencing was performed with immunoSEQ multiplex PCR; in TCRdb, only in-frame clones are kept and a portion is missing. The table has some 500,000 clones, about 91% seen once. The study's findings and limits: Vaccine recipients had higher spike-specific TCR breadth than placebo recipients.

The ends lost 0 bases at V and 6 bases at J; junction bases unmatched: 2. The CDR3 consists of 15 residues. Germline CDR1 and CDR2: SGHRS and YFSETQ. The sequence was collected from a person aged 18-65 years who received the Ad26.COV2.S COVID-19 vaccine or a placebo. V gene TRBV5-1 combines with J gene TRBJ2-2; 10 nucleotides align to TRBD2. Here the sequenced sample was peripheral blood, taken in a trial of Ad26.COV2.S vaccine versus placebo. This chain's CDR3 is CASSLALAGSGELFF. Written as DNA, the CDR3 is TGCGCCAGCAGCTTGGCACTAGCGGGATCCGGGGAGCTGTTTTTT.